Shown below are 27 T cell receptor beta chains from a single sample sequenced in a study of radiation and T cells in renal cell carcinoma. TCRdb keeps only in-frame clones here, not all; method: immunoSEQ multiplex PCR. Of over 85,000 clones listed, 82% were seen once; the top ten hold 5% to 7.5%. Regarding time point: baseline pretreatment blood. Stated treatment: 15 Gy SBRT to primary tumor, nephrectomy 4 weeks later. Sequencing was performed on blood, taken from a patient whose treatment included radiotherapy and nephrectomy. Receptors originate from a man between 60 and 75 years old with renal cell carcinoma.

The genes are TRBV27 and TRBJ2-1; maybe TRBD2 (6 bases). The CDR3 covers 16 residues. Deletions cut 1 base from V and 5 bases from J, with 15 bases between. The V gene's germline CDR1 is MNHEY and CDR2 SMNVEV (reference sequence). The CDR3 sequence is CASSLYPAGTHNEQFF. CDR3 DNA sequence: TGTGCCAGCAGTTTATACCCAGCGGGCACCCACAATGAGCAGTTCTTC.

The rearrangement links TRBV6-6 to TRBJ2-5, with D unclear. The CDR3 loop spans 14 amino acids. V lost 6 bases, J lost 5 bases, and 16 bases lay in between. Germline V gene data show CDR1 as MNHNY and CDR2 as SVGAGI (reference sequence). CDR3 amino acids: CASSRDGRFETQYF. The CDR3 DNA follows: TGTGCCAGCAGCCGAGACGGACGATTTGAGACCCAGTACTTC.

The CDR3 bases are TGTGCCAGCAGTTTATCCAGGGTAGGCTACACCTTC. It specifies CASSLSRVGYTF. The chain is built from TRBV28 and TRBJ1-2; D possibly corresponds to TRBD1 (5 bases). Trimming removed 1 base from V and 8 bases from J, with 8 bases in between. This CDR3 is built from 12 residues. CDR1 and CDR2 (germline): MDHEN, SYDVKM.

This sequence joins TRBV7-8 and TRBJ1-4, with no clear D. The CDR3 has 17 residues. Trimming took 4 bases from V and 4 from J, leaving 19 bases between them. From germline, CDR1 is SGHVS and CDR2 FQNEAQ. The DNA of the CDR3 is TGTGCCAGCAGCTCACCGAGCCCGAGACGGGGTAATGAAAAACTGTTTTTT. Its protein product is CASSSPSPRRGNEKLFF.

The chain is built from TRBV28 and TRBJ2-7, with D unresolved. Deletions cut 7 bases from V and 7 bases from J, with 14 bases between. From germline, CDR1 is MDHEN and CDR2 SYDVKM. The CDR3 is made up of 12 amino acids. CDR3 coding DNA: TGTGCCAGCAAAGAACTCCTAGGGGAGCAGTACTTC. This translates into CASKELLGEQYF.

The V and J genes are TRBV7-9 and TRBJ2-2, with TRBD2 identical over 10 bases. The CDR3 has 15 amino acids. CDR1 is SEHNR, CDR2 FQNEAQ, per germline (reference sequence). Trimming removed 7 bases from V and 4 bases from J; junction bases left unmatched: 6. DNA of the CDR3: TGTGCCAGCACGAGCGGGAGGGCCAGCACCGGGGAGCTGTTTTTT. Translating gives CASTSGRASTGELFF.

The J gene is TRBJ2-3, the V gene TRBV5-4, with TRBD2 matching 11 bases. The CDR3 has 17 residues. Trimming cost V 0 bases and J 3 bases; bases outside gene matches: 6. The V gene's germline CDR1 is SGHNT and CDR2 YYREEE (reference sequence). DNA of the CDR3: TGTGCCAGCAGCTTGGATAGACGGACTAGCGGGACAGATACGCAGTATTTT. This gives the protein CASSLDRRTSGTDTQYF.

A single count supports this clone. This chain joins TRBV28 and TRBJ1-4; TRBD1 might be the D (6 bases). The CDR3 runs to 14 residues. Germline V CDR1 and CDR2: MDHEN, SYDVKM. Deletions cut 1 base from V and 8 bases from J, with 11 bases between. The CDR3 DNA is TGTGCCAGCAGTTTATCGGGGGCAAACGAAAAACTGTTTTTT. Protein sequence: CASSLSGANEKLFF.

In DNA, the CDR3 is TGTGCCAGCAGCTTAGAGGACAGGGGAGGGTATGGCTACACCTTC. The encoded protein is CASSLEDRGGYGYTF. The rearrangement uses TRBV11-3 and TRBJ1-2, with 9 nucleotides matching TRBD1. CDR3 length: 15 residues. CDR1 is SGHNT and CDR2 is YENEEA in the germline V gene. J lost 5 bases, V lost 0 bases, and 4 bases had no gene match.

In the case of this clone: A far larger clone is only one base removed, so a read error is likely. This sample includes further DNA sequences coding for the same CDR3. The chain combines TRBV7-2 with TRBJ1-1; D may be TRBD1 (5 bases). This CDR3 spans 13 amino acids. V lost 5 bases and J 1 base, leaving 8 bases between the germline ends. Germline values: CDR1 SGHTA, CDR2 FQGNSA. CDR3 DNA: TGTGCCAGCAGCCCCGGACAGAACACTGAAGCTTTCTTT. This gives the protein CASSPGQNTEAFF.

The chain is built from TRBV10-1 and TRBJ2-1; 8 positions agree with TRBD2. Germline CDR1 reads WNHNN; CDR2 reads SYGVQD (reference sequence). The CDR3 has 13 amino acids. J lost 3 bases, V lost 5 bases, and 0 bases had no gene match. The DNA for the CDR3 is TGCGCCAGCAGTACTAGCGGCTACAATGAGCAGTTCTTC. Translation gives CASSTSGYNEQFF.

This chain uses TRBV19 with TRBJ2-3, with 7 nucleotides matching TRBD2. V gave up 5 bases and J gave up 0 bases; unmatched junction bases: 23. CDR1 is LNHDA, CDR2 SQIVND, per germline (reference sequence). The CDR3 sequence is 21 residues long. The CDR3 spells CASSPTFRGGSSEWSTDTQYF. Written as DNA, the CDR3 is TGTGCCAGTAGTCCGACTTTTCGCGGGGGATCGTCCGAATGGAGCACAGATACGCAGTATTTT.

This chain's CDR3 is CASSSGGSGTDTQYF. The CDR3 region has the DNA TGTGCCAGCAGCAGTGGGGGTTCTGGCACAGATACGCAGTATTTT. This chain uses TRBV7-9 with TRBJ2-3; D may be TRBD1 or TRBD2 (5 bases each). Looked up from germline, CDR1 is SEHNR and CDR2 is FQNEAQ (reference sequence). With 5 bases removed from V and 1 base from J, the gap between germline ends came to 13 bases. This CDR3 contains 15 residues.

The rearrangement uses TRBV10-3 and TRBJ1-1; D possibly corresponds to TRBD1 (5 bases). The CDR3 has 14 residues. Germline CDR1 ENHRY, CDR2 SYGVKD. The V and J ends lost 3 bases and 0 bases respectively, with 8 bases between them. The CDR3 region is CAISDRVVNTEAFF. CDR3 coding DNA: TGTGCCATCAGTGACAGGGTCGTGAACACTGAAGCTTTCTTT.

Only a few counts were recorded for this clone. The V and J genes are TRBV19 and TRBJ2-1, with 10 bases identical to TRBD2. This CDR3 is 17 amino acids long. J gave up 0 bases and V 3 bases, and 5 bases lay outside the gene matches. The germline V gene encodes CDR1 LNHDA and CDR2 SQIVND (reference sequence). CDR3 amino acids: CASSILSGRASYNEQFF. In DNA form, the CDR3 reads TGTGCCAGTAGTATTCTGAGCGGGAGGGCCTCCTACAATGAGCAGTTCTTC.

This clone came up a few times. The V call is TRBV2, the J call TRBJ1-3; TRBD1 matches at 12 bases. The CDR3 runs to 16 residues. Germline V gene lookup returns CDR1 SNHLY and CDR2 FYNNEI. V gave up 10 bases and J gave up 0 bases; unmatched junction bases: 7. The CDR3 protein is CATVPGQGASGNTIYF. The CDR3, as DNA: TGTGCCACCGTCCCGGGACAGGGGGCCTCTGGAAACACCATATATTTT.

DNA of the CDR3: TGTGCCAGCAGAGCTAGCGGGGATAGGACAGATACGCAGTATTTT. It codes for CASRASGDRTDTQYF. The chain links TRBV6-5 to TRBJ2-3; 9 bases fit TRBD2. Germline assignment: CDR1 MNHEY and CDR2 SVGAGI. The junction had 7 bases not matched to a gene; V was cut back by 6 bases and J by 3 bases. The CDR3 extends over 15 amino acids.

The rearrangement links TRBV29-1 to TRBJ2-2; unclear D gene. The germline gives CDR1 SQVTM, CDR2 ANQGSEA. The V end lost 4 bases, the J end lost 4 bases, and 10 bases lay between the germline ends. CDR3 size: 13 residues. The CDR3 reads CSVGGIGTGELFF. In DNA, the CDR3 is TGCAGCGTTGGGGGAATTGGCACCGGGGAGCTGTTTTTT.

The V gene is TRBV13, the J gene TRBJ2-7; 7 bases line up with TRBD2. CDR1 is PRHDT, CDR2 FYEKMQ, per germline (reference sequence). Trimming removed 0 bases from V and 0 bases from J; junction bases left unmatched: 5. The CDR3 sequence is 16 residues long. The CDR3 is CASSLGWTRGSYEQYF. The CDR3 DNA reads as TGTGCCAGCAGCTTAGGATGGACTAGGGGCTCCTACGAGCAGTACTTC.

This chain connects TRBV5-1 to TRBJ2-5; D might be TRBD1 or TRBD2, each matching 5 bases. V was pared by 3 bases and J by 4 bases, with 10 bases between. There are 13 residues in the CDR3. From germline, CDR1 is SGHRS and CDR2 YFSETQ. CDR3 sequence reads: CASSSVGGETQYF. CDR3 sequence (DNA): TGCGCCAGCAGCTCGGTTGGGGGAGAGACCCAGTACTTC.

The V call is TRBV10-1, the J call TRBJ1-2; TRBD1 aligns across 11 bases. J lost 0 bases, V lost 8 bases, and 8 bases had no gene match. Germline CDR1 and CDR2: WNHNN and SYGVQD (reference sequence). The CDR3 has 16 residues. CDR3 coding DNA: TGCGCCAGCCCTGGACAGGGGGCCCAAGCTAACTATGGCTACACCTTC. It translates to CASPGQGAQANYGYTF.

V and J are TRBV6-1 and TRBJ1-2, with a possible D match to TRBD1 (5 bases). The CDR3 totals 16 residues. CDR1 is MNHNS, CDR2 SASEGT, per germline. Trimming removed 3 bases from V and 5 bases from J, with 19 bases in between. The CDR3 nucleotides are TGTGCCAGCAGTGAGAGGGACCACCGCCGCCTTTATGGCTACACCTTC. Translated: CASSERDHRRLYGYTF.

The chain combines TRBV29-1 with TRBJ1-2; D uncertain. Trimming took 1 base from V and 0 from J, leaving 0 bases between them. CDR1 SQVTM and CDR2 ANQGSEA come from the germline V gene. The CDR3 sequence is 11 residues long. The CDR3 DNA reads TGCAGCGTTGAAGCTAACTATGGCTACACCTTC. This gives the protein CSVEANYGYTF.

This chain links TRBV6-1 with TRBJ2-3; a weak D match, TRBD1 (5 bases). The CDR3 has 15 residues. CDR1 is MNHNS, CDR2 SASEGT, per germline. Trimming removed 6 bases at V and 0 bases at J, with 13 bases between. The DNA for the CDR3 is TGTGCCAGCAGGGGCGGACAAGCTAGCACAGATACGCAGTATTTT. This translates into CASRGGQASTDTQYF.

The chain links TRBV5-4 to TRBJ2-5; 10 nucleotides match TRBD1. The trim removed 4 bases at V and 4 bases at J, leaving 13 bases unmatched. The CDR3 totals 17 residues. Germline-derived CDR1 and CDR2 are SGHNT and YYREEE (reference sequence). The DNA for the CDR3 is TGTGCCAGCAGCGACATACGACCGGGACAGGGGACAGAGACCCAGTACTTC. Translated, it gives CASSDIRPGQGTETQYF.

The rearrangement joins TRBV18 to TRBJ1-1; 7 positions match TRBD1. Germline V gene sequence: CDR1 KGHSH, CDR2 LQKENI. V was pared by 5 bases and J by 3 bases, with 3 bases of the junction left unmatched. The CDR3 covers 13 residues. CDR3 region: CASSITGDTEAFF. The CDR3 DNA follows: TGTGCCAGCTCAATTACAGGGGACACTGAAGCTTTCTTT.

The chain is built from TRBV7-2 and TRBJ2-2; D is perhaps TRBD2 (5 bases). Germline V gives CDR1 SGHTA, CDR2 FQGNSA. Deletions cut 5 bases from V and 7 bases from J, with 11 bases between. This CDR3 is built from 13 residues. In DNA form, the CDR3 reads TGTGCCAGCAGCCGGTGGGAGAACGGGGAGCTGTTTTTT. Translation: CASSRWENGELFF.